The 18 T cell receptor beta chains presented below share a single source sample, sequenced in a study of CD8+ T cells in alopecia areata. Extracted from the samples, RNA was reverse transcribed into cDNA to serve as the sequencing template. Here immunoSEQ multiplex PCR was the method, and the copy in TCRdb shows in-frame clones only, minus some. The profile covers 110,000 to 150,000 clones, with roughly 53% appearing a single time and 5% to 7% taken by the ten largest. The sample consisted of CD4+ T cells sorted from blood, taken at week 0. These receptors were collected from a human donor with alopecia areata.

This chain links TRBV20-1 with TRBJ2-3; the D is unclear. Germline V gives CDR1 DFQATT, CDR2 SNEGSKA (reference sequence). The length of the CDR3 is 11 residues. Trimming cost V 5 bases and J 7 bases, with 10 bases left between them. The CDR3 reads CSAPRSNTQYF. The CDR3 DNA reads as TGCAGTGCTCCGCGTTCGAATACGCAGTATTTT.

The chain employs TRBV15 and TRBJ1-2, with a weak D call TRBD1 (5 bases). Germline CDR1 LNHNV, CDR2 YYDKDF (reference sequence). The CDR3 totals 16 residues. Deletions cut 0 bases from V and 3 bases from J, with 14 bases between. CDR3 region: CATSREDVRADYGYTF. The CDR3 DNA sequence: TGTGCCACCAGCAGAGAGGATGTCAGGGCGGACTATGGCTACACCTTC.

This clone has a handful of counts. The rearrangement joins TRBV6-5 to TRBJ2-2; the match to TRBD1 covers 10 bases. CDR3 length: 15 amino acids. The germline gives CDR1 MNHEY, CDR2 SVGAGI. The V segment lost 6 bases and the J segment 5 bases; nucleotides outside the gene matches: 6. The CDR3 DNA sequence: TGTGCCAGCAGATTCGACAGGGGGCAGACCGGGGAGCTGTTTTTT. It translates to CASRFDRGQTGELFF.

The table lists this clone with a few counts. CDR3 loop: CASSQDRTARNTIYF. CDR3 sequence (DNA): TGTGCCAGCAGCCAAGATCGGACAGCCCGAAACACCATATATTTT. V is TRBV4-2 and J is TRBJ1-3, with D possibly matching TRBD1 (6 bases). Per the germline V gene, CDR1 is LGHNA and CDR2 is YNFKEQ. V shed 0 bases and J shed 5 bases, with 11 bases lying between them. CDR3 length: 15 residues.

To note about this clone: In the same sample, other DNA sequences code for this CDR3. The chain uses TRBV9 and TRBJ1-1; D call uncertain. The CDR3 is made up of 13 amino acids. The germline gives CDR1 SGDLS, CDR2 YYNGEE. The V end lost 0 bases, the J end lost 3 bases, and 6 bases lay between the germline ends. The CDR3 is CASSVGGYTEAFF. The CDR3 nucleotides read TGTGCCAGCAGCGTAGGTGGTTACACTGAAGCTTTCTTT.

V gene TRBV2 combines with J gene TRBJ2-5, with 7 bases fitting TRBD2. Trimming cost V 7 bases and J 2 bases; bases outside gene matches: 7. Germline loops: CDR1 SNHLY, CDR2 FYNNEI. The CDR3 has 14 residues. The CDR3 bases are TGTGCCAGCACAATACTAGCGACACAAGAGACCCAGTACTTC. It specifies CASTILATQETQYF.

The chain links TRBV19 to TRBJ1-1; 8 nucleotides align to TRBD1. The V and J ends lost 3 bases and 0 bases, in that order; junction bases with no gene match: 3. Germline V lookup: CDR1 LNHDA, CDR2 SQIVND (reference sequence). The CDR3 is 15 residues long. Here the CDR3 DNA reads TGTGCCAGTAGTATCCAGACAGGGGTGAACACTGAAGCTTTCTTT. Encoded protein: CASSIQTGVNTEAFF.

The J gene is TRBJ1-5, the V gene TRBV4-3; TRBD1 matches at 7 bases. CDR1 is LGHNA, CDR2 YSLEER, per germline. The CDR3 totals 14 residues. V was clipped by 9 bases and J by 1 base; unmatched bases: 6. This CDR3 is CASHEGASNQPQHF. The CDR3 bases are TGCGCCAGTCATGAGGGGGCGAGCAATCAGCCCCAGCATTTT.

The chain combines TRBV29-1 with TRBJ1-1; D unresolved. The CDR3 is made up of 12 amino acids. Germline CDR1 reads SQVTM; CDR2 reads ANQGSEA. V gave up 3 bases and J gave up 11 bases, with 16 bases separating them. The CDR3 protein is CSVEGPPSGAFF. The CDR3 coding sequence is TGCAGCGTTGAGGGCCCACCCAGTGGGGCTTTCTTT.

V gene TRBV29-1 combines with J gene TRBJ2-5; perhaps TRBD1 as D (6 bases). The V gene lost 5 bases and the J gene lost 5 bases, with 21 bases spanning the gap. This CDR3 contains 15 residues. Per germline, CDR1 SQVTM and CDR2 ANQGSEA. CDR3 sequence: CSVNSGTMNGETQYF. CDR3 nucleotides: TGCAGCGTTAACTCCGGGACAATGAACGGGGAGACCCAGTACTTC.

This clone was observed a single time. The chain has TRBV10-3 and TRBJ2-2; D remains ambiguous. Germline CDR1 reads ENHRY; CDR2 reads SYGVKD. The CDR3 runs to 15 residues. V gave up 4 bases and J gave up 0 bases, with 9 bases separating them. The chain's CDR3 is CAISVYNSNTGELFF. DNA for the CDR3: TGTGCCATCAGTGTTTACAATTCGAACACCGGGGAGCTGTTTTTT.

The chain combines TRBV7-9 with TRBJ2-3; 7 bases are shared with TRBD1. This CDR3 is 17 amino acids long. Germline V CDR1 and CDR2: SEHNR, FQNEAQ (reference sequence). V shed 2 bases and J 3 bases; nucleotides not matched to a gene: 11. The CDR3 DNA follows: TGTGCCAGCAGCTTACTACAAACAGGGGTGGAGACAGATACGCAGTATTTT. Its protein is CASSLLQTGVETDTQYF.

Only a few counts were recorded for this clone. This chain joins TRBV28 and TRBJ2-3; the D gene is possibly TRBD1 (6 bases). In germline, CDR1 is MDHEN, CDR2 SYDVKM. The V and J ends lost 2 bases and 1 base respectively, with 10 bases between them. CDR3 length: 15 amino acids. In nucleotides, the CDR3 is TGTGCCAGCAGTTTAACCCCAGGGGGCACAGATACGCAGTATTTT. It codes for CASSLTPGGTDTQYF.

This clone was observed a handful of times. The chain carries TRBV19 and TRBJ1-5; D not resolved. The CDR3 has 15 residues. The germline V gene has CDR1 LNHDA and CDR2 SQIVND (reference sequence). V dropped 3 bases and J dropped 1 base, with 10 bases sitting between them. The DNA of the CDR3 is TGTGCCAGTAGTATCTTAGGACCGAGCAATCAGCCCCAGCATTTT. This encodes CASSILGPSNQPQHF.

The J gene is TRBJ2-5, the V gene TRBV5-4; D ambiguous. Per the germline V gene, CDR1 is SGHNT and CDR2 is YYREEE (reference sequence). The CDR3 covers 15 residues. Trimming cost V 4 bases and J 7 bases, with 20 bases left between them. The CDR3 DNA reads as TGTGCCAGCAGCCGTATGGAACTCCCCGGCGGGACCCAGTACTTC. The encoded protein is CASSRMELPGGTQYF.

This clone has only a few counts. The V gene is TRBV29-1, the J gene TRBJ2-7, with a possible D match to TRBD2 (6 bases). Trimming cost V 7 bases and J 7 bases, with 23 bases left between them. CDR3 size: 14 residues. The germline CDR1 and CDR2 sequences are SQVTM and ANQGSEA. The chain's CDR3 is CSAKKQGAEGEQYF. The CDR3 coding sequence is TGCAGCGCAAAGAAGCAGGGAGCGGAGGGGGAGCAGTACTTC.

This chain connects TRBV5-1 to TRBJ2-2, with 8 bases matching TRBD1. The germline gives CDR1 SGHRS, CDR2 YFSETQ. This CDR3 has 15 residues. Germline trimming cut 5 bases from V and 4 bases from J; bases unmatched to any gene: 7. The CDR3 sequence: CASRSGQGSTGELFF. In DNA, the CDR3 is TGCGCCAGCAGGTCAGGACAGGGAAGCACCGGGGAGCTGTTTTTT.

This chain links TRBV30 with TRBJ2-7; D not resolved. The germline CDR1 and CDR2 sequences are GTSNPN and SVGIG (reference sequence). V was shortened by 5 bases and J by 4 bases, with 15 bases between the two germline ends. CDR3 length: 13 residues. CDR3 region: CAWGNSGLYEQYF. The CDR3 DNA reads TGTGCCTGGGGAAACTCGGGCCTTTACGAGCAGTACTTC.